What follows are 13 T cell receptor beta chains derived from one specimen sequenced in a study of vaccination and CD4 T cells after COVID-19. The time point denotes: late sampling 161 to 241 days after vaccination in three convalescent patients. Treatment specified: roughly nine-day PBMC culture with coronavirus spike peptide pools or control peptides (ViraFEST assay). The antigens of these receptors remain unknown. Cultured CD4+ T cell DNA underwent sequencing with the Oncomine TCR Beta short-read assay. MiXCR, applied by TCRdb to the PCR reads, yields one record per CDR3 protein. This table holds roughly 15,000 distinct CDR3 sequences, roughly half found once. The sequencing used CD4+ T cells from blood, cultured in vitro, collected about 7 months after SARS-CoV-2 vaccination. These receptor sequences come from a human donor who had recovered from COVID-19.

The V and J genes are TRBV20-1 and TRBJ2-7; D is unresolved. Germline lookup yields CDR1 DFQATT and CDR2 SNEGSKA (reference sequence). The CDR3 is 13 amino acids. V was pared by 6 bases and J by 2 bases, with 14 bases between. DNA of the CDR3: TGCAGTGCCACGACATCGGCCCCCTACGAGCAGTACTTC. The encoded protein is CSATTSAPYEQYF.

This clonotype was picked up a small number of times. The chain has TRBV20-1 and TRBJ1-2; 11 positions agree with TRBD1. CDR3 size: 16 residues. CDR1 DFQATT and CDR2 SNEGSKA come from the germline V gene (reference sequence). V trimming: 1 base; J trimming: 4 bases; junction bases outside the gene matches: 8. This CDR3 is CSARVPGQGASYGYTF. The CDR3 coding sequence is TGCAGTGCTAGAGTACCCGGACAGGGGGCTAGCTATGGCTACACCTTC.

The chain joins TRBV5-6 to TRBJ2-7; D may match TRBD1 or TRBD2 (6 bases each). This CDR3 has 13 amino acids. The germline gives CDR1 SGHDT, CDR2 YYEEEE. V was trimmed by 4 bases and J by 12 bases, leaving 20 bases between them. CDR3 coding DNA: TGTGCCAGCAGCCCAAAGGGGGGCCGTTCTTTGTACTTC. As protein: CASSPKGGRSLYF.

The chain combines TRBV4-1 with TRBJ2-3, with 9 bases lining up with TRBD2. V gave up 5 bases and J gave up 1 base; unmatched junction bases: 4. Germline assignment: CDR1 MGHRA and CDR2 YSYEKL. CDR3 length: 15 amino acids. CDR3 DNA: TGCGCCAGCAGCAAACTAGCGGGCCGCACAGATACGCAGTATTTT. Its protein product is CASSKLAGRTDTQYF.

V is TRBV20-1 and J is TRBJ2-5, with 11 bases lining up with TRBD1. V gave up 1 base and J gave up 5 bases; unmatched junction bases: 6. The CDR3 runs to 15 residues. In germline, CDR1 is DFQATT, CDR2 SNEGSKA (reference sequence). The CDR3 loop reads CSARARTGGAETQYF. The CDR3 region has the DNA TGCAGTGCTAGAGCCAGGACAGGGGGCGCGGAGACCCAGTACTTC.

This clonotype has just a few counts. The chain uses TRBV6-1 and TRBJ2-5, with 11 bases that match TRBD2. The CDR3 length is 16 residues. Per germline, CDR1 MNHNS and CDR2 SASEGT. With 6 bases clipped from V and 0 bases from J, the junction kept 6 bases outside the gene matches. In DNA form, the CDR3 reads TGTGCCAGCAGGGTTCTAGCGGGAGGAAACCAAGAGACCCAGTACTTC. Translating it yields CASRVLAGGNQETQYF.

This chain connects TRBV25-1 to TRBJ1-1; D is unclear. The germline V gene has CDR1 MGHDK and CDR2 SYGVNS. The CDR3 contains 11 residues. V was cut by 10 bases and J by 4 bases, with 10 bases left in between. The CDR3 DNA is TGTGCCACCCCAGTTCGCACTGAAGCTTTCTTT. Translating it yields CATPVRTEAFF.

The CDR3 reads CASSIPGQDTDTQYF. CDR3 DNA: TGTGCCAGCAGCATTCCGGGACAGGACACAGATACGCAGTATTTT. The gene calls are TRBV11-1 and TRBJ2-3, with 8 bases matching TRBD1. V trimming: 5 bases; J trimming: 2 bases; junction bases outside the gene matches: 6. The CDR3 covers 15 residues. The germline V gene encodes CDR1 SGHAT and CDR2 FQDESV (reference sequence).

J is TRBJ2-3 and V is TRBV20-1; D not resolved. The CDR3 totals 11 residues. V was clipped by 5 bases and J by 6 bases, with 9 bases between them. The germline V gene encodes CDR1 DFQATT and CDR2 SNEGSKA (reference sequence). CDR3 bases: TGCAGTGCTCATCCTGGGGATACGCAGTATTTT. It yields the protein CSAHPGDTQYF.

This clonotype was counted a few times. The rearrangement uses TRBV27 and TRBJ1-6; no reliable D call. V dropped 0 bases and J dropped 9 bases, with 6 bases sitting between them. The CDR3 totals 13 residues. In germline, CDR1 is MNHEY, CDR2 SMNVEV (reference sequence). CDR3 in amino acids: CASSLSVGSPLHF. The CDR3 nucleotides are TGTGCCAGCAGTTTATCGGTGGGTTCACCCCTCCACTTT.

The chain has TRBV20-1 and TRBJ1-2; maybe TRBD1 (5 bases). With 3 bases removed from V and 7 bases from J, the gap between germline ends came to 18 bases. CDR3 size: 14 residues. Germline V lookup: CDR1 DFQATT, CDR2 SNEGSKA (reference sequence). Here the CDR3 DNA reads TGCAGTGCTAGGGACCCAAGACAGCTACTTGGCTACACCTTC. It codes for CSARDPRQLLGYTF.

This chain links TRBV20-1 with TRBJ2-3; D tentatively reads TRBD1 or TRBD2 (5 bases each). The CDR3 totals 13 residues. CDR1 is DFQATT and CDR2 is SNEGSKA in the germline V gene (reference sequence). V lost 3 bases, J lost 7 bases, and 14 bases lay in between. CDR3 nucleotide sequence: TGCAGTGCTAGGCCCACCGGGACGTATACGCAGTATTTT. This sequence encodes CSARPTGTYTQYF.

The chain combines TRBV10-3 with TRBJ2-7; TRBD1 is a possible D gene (7 bases). This CDR3 comprises 16 residues. CDR1 and CDR2 (germline): ENHRY, SYGVKD. V was pared by 4 bases and J by 1 base, with 17 bases between. Here the CDR3 DNA reads TGTGCCATCAGTGGAGGGGGGTACAGGGGTTCCTACGAGCAGTACTTC. It yields the protein CAISGGGYRGSYEQYF.